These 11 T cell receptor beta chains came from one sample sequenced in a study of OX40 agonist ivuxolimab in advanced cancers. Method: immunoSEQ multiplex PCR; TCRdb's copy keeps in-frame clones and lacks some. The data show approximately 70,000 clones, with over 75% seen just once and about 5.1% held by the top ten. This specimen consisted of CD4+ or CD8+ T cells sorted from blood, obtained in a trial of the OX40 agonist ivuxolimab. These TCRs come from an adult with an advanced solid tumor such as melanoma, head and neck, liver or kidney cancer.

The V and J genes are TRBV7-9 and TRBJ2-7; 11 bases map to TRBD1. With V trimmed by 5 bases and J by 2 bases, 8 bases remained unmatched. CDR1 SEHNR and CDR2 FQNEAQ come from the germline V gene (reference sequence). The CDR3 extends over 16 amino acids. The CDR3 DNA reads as TGTGCCAGCAGCGGGCAACCGGGACAGGGGGCCTACGAGCAGTACTTC. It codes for CASSGQPGQGAYEQYF.

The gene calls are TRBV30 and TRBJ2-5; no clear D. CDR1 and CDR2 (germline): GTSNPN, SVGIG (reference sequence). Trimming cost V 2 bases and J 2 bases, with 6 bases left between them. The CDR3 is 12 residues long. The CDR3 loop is CAWSLTQETQYF. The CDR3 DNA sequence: TGTGCCTGGAGTCTTACTCAAGAGACCCAGTACTTC.

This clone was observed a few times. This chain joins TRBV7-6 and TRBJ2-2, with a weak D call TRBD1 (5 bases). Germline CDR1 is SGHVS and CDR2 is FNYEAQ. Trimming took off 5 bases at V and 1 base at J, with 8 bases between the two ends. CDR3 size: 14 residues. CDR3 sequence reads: CASSPTGNTGELFF. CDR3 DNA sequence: TGTGCCAGCAGCCCCACAGGGAACACCGGGGAGCTGTTTTTT.

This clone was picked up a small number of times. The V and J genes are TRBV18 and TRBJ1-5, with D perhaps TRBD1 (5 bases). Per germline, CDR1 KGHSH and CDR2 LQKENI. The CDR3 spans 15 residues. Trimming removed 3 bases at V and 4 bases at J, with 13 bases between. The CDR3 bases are TGTGCCAGCTCACCGGAGCAGGGTACAAATCAGCCCCAGCATTTT. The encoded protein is CASSPEQGTNQPQHF.

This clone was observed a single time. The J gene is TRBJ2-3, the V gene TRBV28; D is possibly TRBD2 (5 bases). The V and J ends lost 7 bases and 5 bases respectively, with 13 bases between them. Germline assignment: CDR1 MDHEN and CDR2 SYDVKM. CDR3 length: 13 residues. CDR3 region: CASTSRAGDTQYF. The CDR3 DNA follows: TGTGCCAGCACGTCGCGGGCTGGAGATACGCAGTATTTT.

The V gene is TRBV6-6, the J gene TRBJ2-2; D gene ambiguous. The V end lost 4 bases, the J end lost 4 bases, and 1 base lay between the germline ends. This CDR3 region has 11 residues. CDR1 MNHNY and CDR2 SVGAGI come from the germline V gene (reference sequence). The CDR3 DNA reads TGTGCCAGCAGTTCCACCGGGGAGCTGTTTTTT. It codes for CASSSTGELFF.

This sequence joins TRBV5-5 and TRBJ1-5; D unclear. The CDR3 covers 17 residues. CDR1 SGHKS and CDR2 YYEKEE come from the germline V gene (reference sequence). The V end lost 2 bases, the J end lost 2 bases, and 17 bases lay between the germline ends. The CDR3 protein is CASSFSASLTGNQPQHF. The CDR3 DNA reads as TGTGCCAGCAGCTTTAGCGCCTCGTTAACAGGCAATCAGCCCCAGCATTTT.

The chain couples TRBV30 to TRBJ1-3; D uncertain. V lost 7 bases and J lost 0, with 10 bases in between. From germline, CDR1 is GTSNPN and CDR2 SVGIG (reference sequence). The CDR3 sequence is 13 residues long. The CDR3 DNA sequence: TGTGCCTCTTACAAAGACTCTGGAAACACCATATATTTT. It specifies CASYKDSGNTIYF.

CDR3 nucleotide sequence: TGTGCCAGCAGCGTACAATTTGTGGATTCTGGGGCCAACGTCCTGACTTTC. Amino acid sequence: CASSVQFVDSGANVLTF. The genes are TRBV7-8 and TRBJ2-6; D unclear. The CDR3 has 17 amino acids. Trimming cost V 5 bases and J 1 base, with 15 bases left between them. Germline loops: CDR1 SGHVS, CDR2 FQNEAQ.

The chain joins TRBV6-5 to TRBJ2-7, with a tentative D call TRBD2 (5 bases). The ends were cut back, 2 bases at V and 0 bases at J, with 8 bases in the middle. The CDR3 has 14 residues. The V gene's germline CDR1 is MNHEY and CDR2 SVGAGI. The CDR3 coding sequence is TGTGCCAGCAGTTACGAGGCGGGCTCCTACGAGCAGTACTTC. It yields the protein CASSYEAGSYEQYF.

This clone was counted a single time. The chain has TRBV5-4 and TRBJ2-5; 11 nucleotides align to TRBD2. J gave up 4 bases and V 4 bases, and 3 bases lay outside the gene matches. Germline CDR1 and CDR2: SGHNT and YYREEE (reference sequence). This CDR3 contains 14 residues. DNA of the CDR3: TGTGCCAGCAGCCTCGGGACTAGCGGAGAGACCCAGTACTTC. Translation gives CASSLGTSGETQYF.